This record looks at one TCR beta chain sequence and its context. The specificity of this receptor is unknown. Base quality data are lacking; no much larger clone is found one base away. The trim is 2 bases for V and 5 bases for J, with a gap of 8 bases between the germline ends. Via the germline V gene (reference sequence), CDR1 is SSHAT and CDR2 FNYEAQ. The CDR3 holds 13 amino acids from the cysteine to the phenylalanine. Just the 39-base CDR3 DNA is kept, in frame starting at base 1. TCRbeta CDR3 regions were amplified from genomic DNA using the immunoSEQ Assay, a bias-controlled multiplex PCR. The original methods were these. The number of nucleated cells in each sample was estimated from the amplification of reference gene primers within the assay. Sequence reads were collapsed and filtered to measure the absolute abundance of every unique TCRbeta CDR3 rearrangement. For each sample, productive Simpson clonality was calculated as the square root of Simpson's diversity index over productive rearrangements. Drawn from immuneACCESS, this table holds only the in-frame rearrangements with V and J called that TCRdb kept. Clones are partly lost; checked studies trace under half to an unresolved V gene and leave the rest unexplained. V, J and clone size reflect that table, while D and trimming were determined from the DNA. A total of more than 9,500 clones appear in this sample, around 85% of them only once. The ten largest clones represent around 5.6% of the sample.

This entry is derived from a study of blood T cell repertoires in COVID-19 (dated by TCRdb to 2020 to 2022). Broadly, across the study: Samples covering the acute and convalescent phases of COVID-19 were provided by collaborators in the United States, Italy and Spain. The prospective study material was composed of cDNA or gDNA derived from T cells, B-cell-depleted T cells, or PBMCs. Deeply sampled blood TCRbeta repertoires from subjects exposed to, actively infected with, or recovered from COVID-19 were included in the dataset. The repertoires were released in a freely available public database meant as a resource for research on the immune response to SARS-CoV-2. The samples were drawn from the first 160 participants of the ongoing ImmuneRACE study and from about 1,200 subjects provided by 6 global collaborators. A de-identified subject ID, COVID-19 status, age in years and sex were almost always included in the sample metadata. HLA class I and class II types, where available, came from metadata supplied by the sample provider rather than from assay-based typing.

Each collaborating institution followed its own protocols to collect whole blood in K2EDTA tubes. For TCRbeta analysis, collaborators shipped samples in one of three forms: frozen whole blood, isolated PBMCs, or DNA extracted from either of those sample types. The paper as a whole reports these results and caveats: Clinical and demographic metadata were provided uncurated, with the amount varying by source and participant.

This sequence was found in a human donor in a cohort sampled during active COVID-19. Recombination linked TRBV7-7 to TRBJ2-3; a tentative D match to TRBD1 spans 6 bases. Sequencing was performed on peripheral blood. The DNA reads TGTGCCAGCAGCTTACTAGGGGGAGATACGCAGTATTTT. Translated, it gives CASSLLGGDTQYF.